These 15 T cell receptor beta chains share one sample of origin, sequenced in a study of graft-versus-host responses after intestinal transplantation. Sequencing was performed with immunoSEQ multiplex PCR; in TCRdb, only in-frame clones are kept and a portion is missing. The sample includes approximately 90,000 clones, roughly 80% of them seen just once. What these receptors recognize is not known. The sample here was unstimulated CD4+ T cells sorted from spleen or lymph node cells, taken before intestinal transplant. These receptors were taken from a human donor who received an intestinal transplant.

This clone was seen only a few times. CDR3 DNA: TGTGCCAGCAGTGCGGGACAGGGATACTCCTCTGGGGCCAACGTCCTGACTTTC. Translated: CASSAGQGYSSGANVLTF. The V and J genes are TRBV6-1 and TRBJ2-6; TRBD1 matches at 9 bases. The J segment lost 0 bases and the V segment lost 4 bases, leaving 7 bases of the junction unmatched. This CDR3 has 18 residues. The germline gives CDR1 MNHNS, CDR2 SASEGT.

The rearrangement joins TRBV7-8 to TRBJ2-1, with 10 positions matching TRBD2. Germline assignment: CDR1 SGHVS and CDR2 FQNEAQ. Germline trimming cut 5 bases from V and 3 bases from J; bases unmatched to any gene: 10. This CDR3 is built from 17 residues. Here the CDR3 DNA reads TGTGCCAGCAGCCCTCTAGCGGGAGCTGGGCGCTACAATGAGCAGTTCTTC. Protein: CASSPLAGAGRYNEQFF.

V usage is TRBV5-1 and J usage is TRBJ1-1; D gene unclear. With 3 bases removed from V and 7 bases from J, the gap between germline ends came to 13 bases. Germline CDR1 and CDR2: SGHRS and YFSETQ. The CDR3 is made up of 13 amino acids. In DNA, the CDR3 is TGCGCCAGCAGCTCGGAGGTCGTCTTTGAAGCTTTCTTT. This gives the protein CASSSEVVFEAFF.

V and J are TRBV28 and TRBJ1-2, with unresolved D. The CDR3 runs to 13 residues. Trimming cost V 3 bases and J 6 bases, with 11 bases left between them. Germline V lookup: CDR1 MDHEN, CDR2 SYDVKM. CDR3 amino acids: CASSFSGRDGYTF. In DNA form, the CDR3 reads TGTGCCAGCAGTTTCTCGGGGAGGGATGGCTACACCTTC.

This clone was seen a single time. V is TRBV27 and J is TRBJ2-5, with 10 nucleotides matching TRBD2. The CDR3 consists of 16 residues. Trimming took 3 bases from V and 0 from J; bases not matched to a gene: 4. Germline assignment: CDR1 MNHEY and CDR2 SMNVEV (reference sequence). The CDR3 DNA is TGTGCCAGCAGTTTTTTCGGACTAGCGGACCAAGAGACCCAGTACTTC. Protein product: CASSFFGLADQETQYF.

This chain joins TRBV5-4 and TRBJ1-3; D gene ambiguous. The germline V and J ends were trimmed by 1 base and 4 bases, with 6 bases remaining between them. Germline CDR1 and CDR2: SGHNT and YYREEE (reference sequence). The CDR3 has 13 amino acids. CDR3 coding DNA: TGTGCCAGCAGCTTGACGCGGGGAAACACCATATATTTT. It translates to CASSLTRGNTIYF.

This clone was counted a single time. The chain has TRBV5-1 and TRBJ2-5, with 10 nucleotides matching TRBD2. CDR3 length: 15 residues. Germline CDR1 is SGHRS and CDR2 is YFSETQ. Trimming cost V 4 bases and J 2 bases; bases outside gene matches: 5. CDR3 amino acids: CASSTGTSEQETQYF. The CDR3 nucleotides are TGCGCCAGCAGCACCGGGACTAGCGAGCAAGAGACCCAGTACTTC.

J is TRBJ1-4 and V is TRBV7-9; a possible D gene is TRBD1 (5 bases). This CDR3 region has 14 residues. Deletions cut 4 bases from V and 5 bases from J, with 11 bases between. The V gene's germline CDR1 is SEHNR and CDR2 FQNEAQ (reference sequence). As DNA, the CDR3 is TGTGCCAGCAGCTCGTACCGGGGGAATGAAAAACTGTTTTTT. Its protein product is CASSSYRGNEKLFF. The full variable domain, with the rest looked up from reference TRBV7-9 and TRBJ1-4, is DTGVSQNPRHKITKRGQNVTFRCDPISEHNRLYWYRQTLGQGPEFLTYFQNEAQLEKSRLLSDRFSAERPKGSFSTLEIQRTEQGDSAMYLCASSSYRGNEKLFFGSGTQLSVL.

The chain links TRBV28 to TRBJ1-1; 7 bases are a match to TRBD1. The germline V gene has CDR1 MDHEN and CDR2 SYDVKM. V dropped 6 bases and J dropped 0; count of bases not matched to a gene: 7. The CDR3 consists of 15 residues. The CDR3 is CASSLGGPMNTEAFF. The CDR3 bases are TGTGCCAGCAGCTTAGGGGGCCCCATGAACACTGAAGCTTTCTTT.

The V call is TRBV28, the J call TRBJ2-7, with a tentative D call TRBD2 (5 bases). Germline V CDR1 and CDR2: MDHEN, SYDVKM. The V and J ends lost 5 bases and 7 bases respectively, with 12 bases between them. The length of the CDR3 is 12 residues. CDR3 sequence (DNA): TGTGCCAGCAGTAGCCCCAGAGGGGAGCAGTACTTC. It codes for CASSSPRGEQYF.

The chain recombines TRBV5-6 with TRBJ1-1, with TRBD1 identical over 8 bases. CDR3 size: 14 residues. In germline, CDR1 is SGHDT, CDR2 YYEEEE. V lost 4 bases, J lost 5 bases, and 7 bases stayed unmatched. CDR3 region: CASSGQGRRTEAFF. Here the CDR3 DNA reads TGTGCCAGCAGCGGACAGGGACGACGGACTGAAGCTTTCTTT.

This clone has just a few counts. The rearrangement links TRBV25-1 to TRBJ1-2; D might be TRBD1 (6 bases). V was cut by 6 bases and J by 3 bases, with 14 bases left in between. This CDR3 is 14 amino acids long. Germline loops: CDR1 MGHDK, CDR2 SYGVNS. The chain's CDR3 is CASRPDRIYYGYTF. CDR3 in DNA: TGTGCCAGCAGGCCGGACAGAATATACTATGGCTACACCTTC.

This chain uses TRBV5-1 with TRBJ1-1; D may be TRBD1 (5 bases). The ends were cut back, 7 bases at V and 4 bases at J, with 17 bases in the middle. The CDR3 runs 14 residues. Per the germline V gene, CDR1 is SGHRS and CDR2 is YFSETQ. For the CDR3, the DNA is TGCGCCAGCTGGAGAGGCGGGGGGTCCACTGAAGCTTTCTTT. Its protein product is CASWRGGGSTEAFF.

V is TRBV29-1 and J is TRBJ2-2, with 9 bases that match TRBD1. In germline, CDR1 is SQVTM, CDR2 ANQGSEA. V was clipped by 6 bases and J by 1 base; unmatched bases: 9. The CDR3 consists of 16 residues. CDR3 nucleotides: TGCAGCGTCCTAAAATGGGACAGGGTGAACACCGGGGAGCTGTTTTTT. Its translation is CSVLKWDRVNTGELFF.

There are a few counts of this clone. This chain connects TRBV5-4 to TRBJ1-1; a possible D gene is TRBD1 (6 bases). Trimming left V 6 bases short and J 4 bases short, with 22 bases between. This CDR3 has 16 amino acids. The V gene's germline CDR1 is SGHNT and CDR2 YYREEE (reference sequence). The CDR3 DNA reads TGTGCCAGCACCTTAGGGGGGTCGGGGGGTGGCACTGAAGCTTTCTTT. This gives the protein CASTLGGSGGGTEAFF.